Described below is a single T cell receptor beta chain sequence and its context. This clonotype was recorded many times. Its cognate antigen has yet to be identified. No base qualities exist here, and no much larger clone lies one base off it. These data belong to a study of T-cell reconstitution after alpha-beta-depleted transplantation in children (dated by TCRdb to between 2015 and 2016). Looking at the study overall: T-cell immune reconstitution after TCRalphabeta/CD19-depleted allogeneic hematopoietic cell transplantation in children was quantitatively tracked in the study by means of TCR repertoire profiling.

Between the V and J ends, shortened by 0 bases and 0 bases respectively, the junction contains 7 bases. Sequences SGDLS (CDR1) and YYNGEE (CDR2) are obtained from the germline V gene. The CDR3 numbers 15 residues from cysteine through phenylalanine. Only CDR3 DNA remains: 45 bases, in frame from the first base. Library preparation employed PCR. The instrument was an Illumina HiSeq 2500. TCR libraries were prepared with molecular barcoding, using unique molecular identifiers to normalize TCRbeta repertoire quantification. TCRdb reran the public reads through fastp at Q25 and MiXCR, keeping productive beta chains. Every entry covers one CDR3 protein and lists the most common genes and DNA from its rows. The sample table shows 70,000 to 100,000 distinct CDR3 sequences, and approximately 12% are seen once. Of the sample, more than 11% is held by the ten largest clones.

Here the sequenced sample was PBMCs from the stem cell graft donor, taken from the stem cell graft. The sequence is built from TRBV9 and TRBJ2-1, with an unclear D gene assignment. The source of this sequence is a human donor who donated a stem cell graft to a child with inherited bone marrow failure. Here the CDR3 is given as CASSVDGDSYNEQFF. Read as DNA, the sequence is TGTGCCAGCAGCGTAGATGGGGACTCCTACAATGAGCAGTTCTTC.